This T cell receptor (beta chain) was captured by sequencing in a study of control samples from healthy donors and cancer patients. Libraries were prepared by immunoSEQ multiplex PCR; TCRdb keeps only in-frame clonotypes and omits some of them. The table records 20,000 to 25,000 clones, 85% of them present only once. The CDR3 is 17 amino acids. V lost 1 base and J 0 bases, leaving 13 bases between the germline ends. CDR1 is PRHDT and CDR2 is FYEKMQ in the germline V gene (reference sequence). This sequence joins TRBV13 and TRBJ1-3; no clear D. The sequencing sample was made of PBMCs. This clonotype was obtained from a man aged 55 to 70 with head and neck cancer. CDR3 sequence reads: CASSLEAGFHSGNTIYF. CDR3 DNA sequence: TGTGCCAGCAGCTTAGAGGCAGGCTTTCACTCTGGAAACACCATATATTTT.